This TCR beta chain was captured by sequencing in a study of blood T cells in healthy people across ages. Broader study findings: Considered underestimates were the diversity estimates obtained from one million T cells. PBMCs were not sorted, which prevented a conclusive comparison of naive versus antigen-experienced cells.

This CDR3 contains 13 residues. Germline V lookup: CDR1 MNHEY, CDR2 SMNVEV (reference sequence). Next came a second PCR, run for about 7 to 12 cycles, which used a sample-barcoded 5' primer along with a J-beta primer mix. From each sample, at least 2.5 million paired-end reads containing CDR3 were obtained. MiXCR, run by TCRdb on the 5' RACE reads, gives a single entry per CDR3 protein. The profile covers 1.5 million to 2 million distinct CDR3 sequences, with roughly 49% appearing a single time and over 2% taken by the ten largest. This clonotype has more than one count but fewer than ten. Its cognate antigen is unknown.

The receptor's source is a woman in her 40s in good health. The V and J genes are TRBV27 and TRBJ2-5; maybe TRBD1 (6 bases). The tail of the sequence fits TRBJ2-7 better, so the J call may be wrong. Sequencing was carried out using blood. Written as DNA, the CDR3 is TGTGCCAGCAGTGTTTCAGGGGCCAACGAGCAGTACTTC. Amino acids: CASSVSGANEQYF.